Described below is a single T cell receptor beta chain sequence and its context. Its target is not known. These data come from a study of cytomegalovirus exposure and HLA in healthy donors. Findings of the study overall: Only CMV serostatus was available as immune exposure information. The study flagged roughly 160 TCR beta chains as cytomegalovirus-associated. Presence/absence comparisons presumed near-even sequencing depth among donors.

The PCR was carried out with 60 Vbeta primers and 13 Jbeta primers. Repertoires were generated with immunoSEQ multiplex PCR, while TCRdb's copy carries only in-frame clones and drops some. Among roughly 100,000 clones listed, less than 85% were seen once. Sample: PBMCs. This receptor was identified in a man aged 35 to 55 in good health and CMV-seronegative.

CDR3 in amino acids: CASSATPGLARYNEQFF. The DNA for the CDR3 is TGTGCCAGCAGTGCAACTCCGGGACTAGCCCGATACAATGAGCAGTTCTTC. J is TRBJ2-1 and V is TRBV25-1; 9 bases fit TRBD2. The J segment lost 4 bases and the V segment lost 4 bases, leaving 11 bases of the junction unmatched. Germline V gives CDR1 MGHDK, CDR2 SYGVNS. The CDR3 contains 17 residues.